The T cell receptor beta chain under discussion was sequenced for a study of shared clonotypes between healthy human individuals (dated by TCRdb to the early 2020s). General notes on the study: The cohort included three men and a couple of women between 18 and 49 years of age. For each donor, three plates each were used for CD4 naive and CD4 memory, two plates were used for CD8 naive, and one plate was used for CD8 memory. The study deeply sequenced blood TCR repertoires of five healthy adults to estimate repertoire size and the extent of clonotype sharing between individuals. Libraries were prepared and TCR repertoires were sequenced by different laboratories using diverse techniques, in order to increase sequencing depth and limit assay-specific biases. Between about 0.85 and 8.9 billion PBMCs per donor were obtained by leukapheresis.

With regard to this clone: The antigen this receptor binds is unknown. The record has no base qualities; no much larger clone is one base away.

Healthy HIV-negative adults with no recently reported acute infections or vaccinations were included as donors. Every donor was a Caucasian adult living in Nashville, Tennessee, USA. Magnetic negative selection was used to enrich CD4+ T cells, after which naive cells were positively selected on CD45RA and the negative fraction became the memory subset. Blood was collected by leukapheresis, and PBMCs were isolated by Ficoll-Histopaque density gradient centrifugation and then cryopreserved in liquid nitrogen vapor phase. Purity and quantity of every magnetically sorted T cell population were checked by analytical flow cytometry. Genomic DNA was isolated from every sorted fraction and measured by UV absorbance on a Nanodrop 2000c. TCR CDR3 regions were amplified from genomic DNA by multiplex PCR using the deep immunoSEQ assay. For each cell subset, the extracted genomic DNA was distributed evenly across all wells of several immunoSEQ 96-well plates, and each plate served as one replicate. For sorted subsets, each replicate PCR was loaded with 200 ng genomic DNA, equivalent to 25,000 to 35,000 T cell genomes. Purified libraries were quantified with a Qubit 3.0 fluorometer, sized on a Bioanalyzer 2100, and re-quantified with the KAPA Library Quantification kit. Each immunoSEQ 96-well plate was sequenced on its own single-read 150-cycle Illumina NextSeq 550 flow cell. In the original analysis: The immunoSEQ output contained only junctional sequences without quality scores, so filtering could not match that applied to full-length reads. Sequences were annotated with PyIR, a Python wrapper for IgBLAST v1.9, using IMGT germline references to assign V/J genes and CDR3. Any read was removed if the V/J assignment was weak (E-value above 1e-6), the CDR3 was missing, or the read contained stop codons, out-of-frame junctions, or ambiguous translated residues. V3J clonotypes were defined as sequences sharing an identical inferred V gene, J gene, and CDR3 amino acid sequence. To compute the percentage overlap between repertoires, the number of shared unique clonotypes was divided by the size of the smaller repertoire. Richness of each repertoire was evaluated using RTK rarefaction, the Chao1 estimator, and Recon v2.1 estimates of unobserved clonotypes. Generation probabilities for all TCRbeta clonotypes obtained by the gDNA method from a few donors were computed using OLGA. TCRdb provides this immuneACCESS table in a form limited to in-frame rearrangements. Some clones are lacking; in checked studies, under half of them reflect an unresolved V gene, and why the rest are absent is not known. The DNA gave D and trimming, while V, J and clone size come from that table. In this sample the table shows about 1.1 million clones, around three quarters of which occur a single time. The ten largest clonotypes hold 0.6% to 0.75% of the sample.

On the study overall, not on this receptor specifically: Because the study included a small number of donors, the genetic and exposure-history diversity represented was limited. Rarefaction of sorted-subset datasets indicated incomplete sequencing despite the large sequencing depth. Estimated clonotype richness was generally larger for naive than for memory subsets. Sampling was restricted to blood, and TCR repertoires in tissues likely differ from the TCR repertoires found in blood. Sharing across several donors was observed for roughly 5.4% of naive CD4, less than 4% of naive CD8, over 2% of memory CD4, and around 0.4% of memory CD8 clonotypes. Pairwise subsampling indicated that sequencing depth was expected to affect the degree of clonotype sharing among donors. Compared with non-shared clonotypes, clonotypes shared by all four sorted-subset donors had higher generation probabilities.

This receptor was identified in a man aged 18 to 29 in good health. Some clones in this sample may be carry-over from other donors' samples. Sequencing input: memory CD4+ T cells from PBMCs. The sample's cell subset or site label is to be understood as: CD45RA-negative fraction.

The CDR3 amino acid sequence is: CASSRGPRRAETQYF. The DNA sequence is as follows: TGTGCCAGCAGCCGAGGGCCTAGACGGGCCGAGACCCAGTACTTC. This sequence uses TRBV5-4 and TRBJ2-5; TRBD2 is a possible D gene, resting on 5 matching bases. V is shortened by 4 bases, J by 5 bases, and the region joining them spans 18 bases. Spanning cysteine to phenylalanine, the CDR3 consists of 15 amino acids. CDR3 DNA only is kept here, 45 bases in frame from base 1. In the germline V gene (reference sequence), CDR1 corresponds to SGHNT and CDR2 to YYREEE.